This record covers a single TCR beta chain. This sample was included in a study of blood T cell repertoires in COVID-19. Overall study context: Acute-phase and convalescent COVID-19 samples originated in the United States, Italy and Spain. Sources were T cells, B-cell-depleted T cells, or PBMCs; the material itself was cDNA or gDNA.

Original data processing: Nucleated cell number was recorded as an estimate derived from reference gene primer amplification. Repertoires were generated with immunoSEQ multiplex PCR, while TCRdb's copy carries only in-frame clones and drops some. That table is the source of V, J and clone size, and D and trimming were worked out from the DNA. The sample contains about 59,000 clones, more than 60% of which appear only once. Germline V lookup: CDR1 KGHSH, CDR2 LQKENI. The V and J ends lost 2 bases and 9 bases respectively, with 14 bases between them. This CDR3 has 15 residues. Sample: peripheral blood. The TCR sequence derives from a human donor in a cohort sampled during active COVID-19. The J gene is TRBJ1-6, the V gene TRBV18; TRBD1 might be the D (6 bases). The CDR3 DNA reads TGTGCCAGCTCACCAAGGGGGACATCCCCTTCACCCCTCCACTTT. Translating it yields CASSPRGTSPSPLHF. Full variable domain (remainder filled in from reference TRBV18 and TRBJ1-6): NAGVMQNPRHLVRRRGQEARLRCSPMKGHSHVYWYRQLPEEGLKFMVYLQKENIIDESGMPKERFSAEFPKEGPSILRIQQVVRGDSAAYFCASSPRGTSPSPLHFGNGTRLTVT.